Each of the 28 T cell receptor beta chains below was sequenced from the same sample in a study of cytomegalovirus exposure and HLA in healthy donors. TCRdb's table, derived via immunoSEQ multiplex PCR, lists solely in-frame clones and lacks some. The table has some 110,000 clones, approximately 91% seen once. Sequences were obtained from PBMCs. All receptors derive from a man aged 18 to 35 in good health and CMV-seropositive.

The V gene is TRBV5-5, the J gene TRBJ1-1; 9 bases are a match to TRBD1. The ends lost 3 bases at V and 11 bases at J; junction bases unmatched: 8. Germline V gene lookup returns CDR1 SGHKS and CDR2 YYEKEE (reference sequence). The CDR3 consists of 13 residues. CDR3 sequence (DNA): TGTGCCAGCAGCTATACCTACAGGGGGCGCGCTTTCTTT. Amino acid sequence: CASSYTYRGRAFF.

The V gene is TRBV9, the J gene TRBJ1-2, with 10 bases identical to TRBD1. The CDR3 extends over 16 amino acids. Looked up from germline, CDR1 is SGDLS and CDR2 is YYNGEE. V shed 0 bases, J shed 5 bases, and the junction held 7 bases outside the gene matches. The CDR3 spells CASSVGLMGQGYGYTF. CDR3 DNA: TGTGCCAGCAGCGTAGGGTTAATGGGACAGGGGTATGGCTACACCTTC. Supplemented by reference TRBV9 and TRBJ1-2, the full variable domain reads DSGVTQTPKHLITATGQRVTLRCSPRSGDLSVYWYQQSLDQGLQFLIQYYNGEERAKGNILERFSAQQFPDLHSELNLSSLELGDSALYFCASSVGLMGQGYGYTFGSGTRLTVV.

V usage is TRBV4-1 and J usage is TRBJ1-5; perhaps TRBD1 as D (5 bases). This CDR3 has 17 residues. Trimming removed 0 bases from V and 0 bases from J, with 12 bases in between. The V gene's germline CDR1 is MGHRA and CDR2 YSYEKL. CDR3 amino acids: CASSQDRRVYSNQPQHF. CDR3 coding DNA: TGCGCCAGCAGCCAAGACCGCAGGGTTTATAGCAATCAGCCCCAGCATTTT.

J is TRBJ1-5 and V is TRBV6-1; tentative D call: TRBD1 (5 bases). Germline CDR1 MNHNS, CDR2 SASEGT. The CDR3 consists of 14 residues. Trimming cost V 0 bases and J 8 bases, with 11 bases left between them. CDR3 amino acids: CASSEALGGKPQHF. The CDR3 region has the DNA TGTGCCAGCAGTGAAGCGCTTGGGGGGAAGCCCCAGCATTTT.

The table lists this clone with a count of one. The rearrangement links TRBV2 to TRBJ2-1; no reliable D call. This CDR3 region has 13 residues. From germline, CDR1 is SNHLY and CDR2 FYNNEI. Trimming stripped 1 base from V and 9 bases from J, with 10 bases between. This chain's CDR3 is CASSEGASAEQFF. The CDR3 nucleotides are TGTGCCAGCAGTGAAGGGGCTTCGGCTGAGCAGTTCTTC. Complete variable domain (other parts from reference TRBV2 and TRBJ2-1): EPEVTQTPSHQVTQMGQEVILRCVPISNHLYFYWYRQILGQKVEFLVSFYNNEISEKSEIFDDQFSVERPDGSNFTLKIRSTKLEDSAMYFCASSEGASAEQFFGPGTRLTVL.

The chain joins TRBV7-2 to TRBJ2-2, with TRBD1 as a possible D gene (6 bases). Trimming removed 2 bases at V and 5 bases at J, with 12 bases between. This CDR3 spans 15 amino acids. Germline V gene sequence: CDR1 SGHTA, CDR2 FQGNSA. CDR3 protein: CASSLKAGATGELFF. The CDR3 DNA reads TGTGCCAGCAGCTTAAAGGCAGGGGCTACCGGGGAGCTGTTTTTT.

The chain couples TRBV4-2 to TRBJ1-1; D possibly corresponds to TRBD1 (6 bases). The V end was cut by 1 base, the J end by 3 bases, with 12 bases between. The CDR3 has 15 amino acids. The germline V gene has CDR1 LGHNA and CDR2 YNFKEQ. The CDR3 spells CASSQGQGRDTEAFF. The CDR3 nucleotides are TGTGCCAGCAGCCAAGGCCAGGGGCGGGACACTGAAGCTTTCTTT.

A note on this clone: The same CDR3 arises from other DNA sequences in this sample as well. This chain uses TRBV27 with TRBJ1-5; D is undetermined. Trimming stripped 3 bases from V and 2 bases from J, with 8 bases between. CDR1 and CDR2 from the germline V gene are MNHEY and SMNVEV (reference sequence). The CDR3 length is 14 residues. CDR3 amino acids: CASSLTGGNQPQHF. The CDR3 nucleotides read TGTGCCAGCAGTTTGACCGGGGGCAATCAGCCCCAGCATTTT.

This chain links TRBV18 with TRBJ1-6, with TRBD1 identical over 9 bases. The V gene's germline CDR1 is KGHSH and CDR2 LQKENI. This CDR3 is 17 amino acids long. Trimming removed 3 bases from V and 7 bases from J; junction bases left unmatched: 10. The CDR3 nucleotides are TGTGCCAGCTCACCTAACTCCCGGGACAGGGACAATTCACCCCTCCACTTT. Amino acid sequence: CASSPNSRDRDNSPLHF.

V is TRBV7-9 and J is TRBJ1-5; D is unclear. The germline V gene has CDR1 SEHNR and CDR2 FQNEAQ (reference sequence). The CDR3 consists of 12 residues. Trimming removed 1 base at V and 15 bases at J, with 13 bases between. CDR3 loop: CASSLDGERRHF. The DNA of the CDR3 is TGTGCCAGCAGCTTAGACGGGGAGCGACGGCATTTT. Together with reference TRBV7-9 and TRBJ1-5, the CDR3 gives the full variable domain: DTGVSQNPRHKITKRGQNVTFRCDPISEHNRLYWYRQTLGQGPEFLTYFQNEAQLEKSRLLSDRFSAERPKGSFSTLEIQRTEQGDSAMYLCASSLDGERRHFGDGTRLSIL.

V and J are TRBV10-3 and TRBJ2-7, with 8 bases aligning to TRBD1. The CDR3 is made up of 11 amino acids. Germline-derived CDR1 and CDR2 are ENHRY and SYGVKD. V lost 11 bases and J lost 3; bases outside the gene matches: 3. The CDR3 bases are TGTGCCTCCGGACAGGGCTACGAGCAGTACTTC. This codes for CASGQGYEQYF.

The chain joins TRBV2 to TRBJ1-5; TRBD1 might be the D (6 bases). Germline CDR1 SNHLY, CDR2 FYNNEI. There are 15 residues in the CDR3. Trimming removed 7 bases from V and 0 bases from J, with 13 bases in between. CDR3 in DNA: TGTGCCAGCAATTCGGAAGGGGGTAGCAATCAGCCCCAGCATTTT. Protein: CASNSEGGSNQPQHF.

The chain has TRBV6-1 and TRBJ2-2; D unresolved. This CDR3 has 13 residues. Trimming took off 3 bases at V and 5 bases at J, with 7 bases between the two ends. Germline V CDR1 and CDR2: MNHNS, SASEGT. The CDR3 region is CASSDPVTGELFF. The DNA for the CDR3 is TGTGCCAGCAGTGATCCGGTTACCGGGGAGCTGTTTTTT.

This chain joins TRBV7-6 and TRBJ1-6; 7 bases map to TRBD1. CDR3 length: 14 amino acids. Germline CDR1 reads SGHVS; CDR2 reads FNYEAQ. With 2 bases clipped from V and 5 bases from J, the junction kept 0 bases outside the gene matches. CDR3 sequence: CASSLQGDNSPLHF. The CDR3 nucleotides read TGTGCCAGCAGCTTACAGGGGGATAATTCACCCCTCCACTTT.

The chain couples TRBV11-2 to TRBJ2-5; 7 bases are a match to TRBD1. Germline loops: CDR1 SGHAT, CDR2 FQNNGV. V shed 5 bases and J 1 base; nucleotides not matched to a gene: 4. CDR3 length: 14 residues. The chain's CDR3 is CASSQGQFQETQYF. As DNA, the CDR3 is TGTGCCAGCAGCCAGGGACAGTTCCAAGAGACCCAGTACTTC.

The chain combines TRBV13 with TRBJ1-5, with TRBD1 as a possible D gene (5 bases). V gave up 2 bases and J gave up 4 bases, with 6 bases separating them. The CDR3 is 13 amino acids. Germline CDR1 is PRHDT and CDR2 is FYEKMQ (reference sequence). The CDR3 bases are TGTGCCAGCAGCTTAACAGGAAATCAGCCCCAGCATTTT. Translating gives CASSLTGNQPQHF.

V and J are TRBV2 and TRBJ1-5; D unresolved. Germline CDR1 reads SNHLY; CDR2 reads FYNNEI. The ends were cut back, 4 bases at V and 5 bases at J, with 9 bases in the middle. The CDR3 has 13 residues. CDR3 sequence (DNA): TGTGCCAGCAGTGTCATACTTTATCAGCCCCAGCATTTT. It specifies CASSVILYQPQHF.

The J gene is TRBJ2-3, the V gene TRBV19; 7 bases agree with TRBD2. Trimming took 6 bases from V and 3 from J; bases not matched to a gene: 9. CDR1 LNHDA and CDR2 SQIVND come from the germline V gene (reference sequence). The CDR3 consists of 15 residues. The CDR3 loop reads CASSPAGVHTDTQYF. For the CDR3, the DNA is TGTGCCAGTAGCCCGGCGGGGGTGCATACAGATACGCAGTATTTT.

This chain connects TRBV20-1 to TRBJ1-2, with unresolved D. This CDR3 is built from 9 residues. From germline, CDR1 is DFQATT and CDR2 SNEGSKA (reference sequence). V dropped 5 bases and J dropped 9 bases, with 7 bases sitting between them. The CDR3 loop reads CSASGSYTF. The CDR3 region has the DNA TGCAGTGCTTCGGGGAGCTACACCTTC.

This chain links TRBV27 with TRBJ2-3, with D possibly TRBD2 on 5 matching bases. The ends were cut back, 2 bases at V and 0 bases at J, with 9 bases in the middle. CDR3 length: 15 residues. Germline lookup yields CDR1 MNHEY and CDR2 SMNVEV (reference sequence). CDR3 region: CASSLTGVSTDTQYF. The CDR3 nucleotides are TGTGCCAGCAGTTTAACCGGGGTTAGCACAGATACGCAGTATTTT.

This chain connects TRBV7-8 to TRBJ2-1; D is ambiguous. CDR3 length: 19 residues. The V end lost 1 base, the J end lost 13 bases, and 32 bases lay between the germline ends. Looked up from germline, CDR1 is SGHVS and CDR2 is FQNEAQ. CDR3 sequence: CASSLGAAVAVKASRFQFF. The DNA for the CDR3 is TGTGCCAGCAGCTTAGGAGCCGCTGTCGCGGTGAAAGCTAGTAGGTTCCAGTTCTTC.

The chain uses TRBV29-1 and TRBJ1-5; D unresolved. With 5 bases removed from V and 6 bases from J, the gap between germline ends came to 14 bases. The germline V gene has CDR1 SQVTM and CDR2 ANQGSEA. The CDR3 has 13 amino acids. The CDR3 coding sequence is TGCAGCGTTCGGCAGGATTCTTCTCAGCCCCAGCATTTT. Its translation: CSVRQDSSQPQHF.

This rearrangement joins TRBV25-1 to TRBJ1-3; D is undetermined. Trimming cost V 4 bases and J 0 bases, with 13 bases left between them. The length of the CDR3 is 16 residues. The germline CDR1 and CDR2 sequences are MGHDK and SYGVNS. For the CDR3, the DNA is TGTGCCAGCAGTGGAGGAGGACGGATCTCTGGAAACACCATATATTTT. Translating gives CASSGGGRISGNTIYF.

The gene calls are TRBV19 and TRBJ2-2; 12 bases map to TRBD2. The CDR3 is made up of 19 amino acids. Germline CDR1 reads LNHDA; CDR2 reads SQIVND (reference sequence). J lost 0 bases, V lost 7 bases, and 12 bases had no gene match. The CDR3 nucleotides read TGTGCCAGTACGCTGGGCGCTAGCGGGGGGGCCTCGAACACCGGGGAGCTGTTTTTT. Its protein is CASTLGASGGASNTGELFF. The full variable domain, with the rest looked up from reference TRBV19 and TRBJ2-2, is DGGITQSPKYLFRKEGQNVTLSCEQNLNHDAMYWYRQDPGQGLRLIYYSQIVNDFQKGDIAEGYSVSREKKESFPLTVTSAQKNPTAFYLCASTLGASGGASNTGELFFGEGSRLTVL.

This clone was observed once. Here the CDR3 reads CATSTGQGGFFGQYF. The CDR3 bases are TGTGCCACCAGCACCGGACAGGGCGGTTTCTTCGGGCAGTACTTC. V gene TRBV15 combines with J gene TRBJ2-7, with 8 bases lining up with TRBD1. Germline values: CDR1 LNHNV, CDR2 YYDKDF (reference sequence). The CDR3 loop spans 15 amino acids. With V trimmed by 4 bases and J by 9 bases, 14 bases remained unmatched.

The chain recombines TRBV10-3 with TRBJ1-2; no firm D call. Germline CDR1 is ENHRY and CDR2 is SYGVKD. V dropped 8 bases and J dropped 5 bases, with 12 bases sitting between them. The CDR3 runs 12 residues. This CDR3 reads CAIGNTGYGYTF. The CDR3 region has the DNA TGTGCCATCGGTAACACCGGGTATGGCTACACCTTC.

The chain employs TRBV13 and TRBJ2-3; D may be TRBD2 (6 bases). V gave up 3 bases and J gave up 0 bases, with 7 bases separating them. Germline CDR1 PRHDT, CDR2 FYEKMQ (reference sequence). This CDR3 has 14 residues. CDR3 sequence (DNA): TGTGCCAGCAGCTTGGCGGGGAGCACAGATACGCAGTATTTT. Protein: CASSLAGSTDTQYF.

The gene calls are TRBV7-2 and TRBJ1-1; 7 bases are shared with TRBD1. Germline V CDR1 and CDR2: SGHTA, FQGNSA. This CDR3 has 12 residues. With 7 bases clipped from V and 5 bases from J, the junction kept 4 bases outside the gene matches. CDR3 amino acids: CASTTQGTEAFF. The CDR3 nucleotides are TGTGCCAGCACCACACAGGGGACTGAAGCTTTCTTT. Looking up the rest from reference TRBV7-2 and TRBJ1-1 gives the full variable domain: GAGVSQSPSNKVTEKGKDVELRCDPISGHTALYWYRQSLGQGLEFLIYFQGNSAPDKSGLPSDRFSAERTGGSVSTLTIQRTQQEDSAVYLCASTTQGTEAFFGQGTRLTVV.